Each of the 15 T cell receptor beta chains below was sequenced from the same sample in a study of blood T cell repertoires in COVID-19. Method: immunoSEQ multiplex PCR; TCRdb's copy keeps in-frame clones and lacks some. The sample has 250,000 to 350,000 clones, over 75% seen once; the top ten hold 2% to 3%. Sequencing used PBMCs or T cells enriched from blood (not recorded which). The receptors here all came from a woman younger than 30 who had recovered from COVID-19.

Comments on this clone: The junction departs from the called germline gene at one end, perhaps through a read error. The V call is TRBV10-3, the J call TRBJ2-7; 7 bases are shared with TRBD1. This CDR3 comprises 13 residues. Germline assignment: CDR1 ENHRY and CDR2 SYGVKD. CDR3 sequence reads: CAISGQGSSEQYF. The DNA for the CDR3 is TGTGCCATCAGTGGACAGGGCTCCTCCGAGCAGTACTTC.

The chain couples TRBV19 to TRBJ1-3; no reliable D call. This CDR3 is built from 17 residues. Germline assignment: CDR1 LNHDA and CDR2 SQIVND (reference sequence). V was trimmed by 6 bases and J by 4 bases, leaving 22 bases between them. The chain's CDR3 is CASSPYLGGSSGNTIYF. DNA for the CDR3: TGTGCCAGTAGCCCCTACCTCGGAGGGTCCTCGGGAAACACCATATATTTT.

This chain connects TRBV10-1 to TRBJ2-5, with 7 bases matching TRBD2. Germline assignment: CDR1 WNHNN and CDR2 SYGVQD (reference sequence). The CDR3 totals 16 residues. With 2 bases clipped from V and 3 bases from J, the junction kept 9 bases outside the gene matches. CDR3 DNA sequence: TGCGCCAGCAGTGAGCCCCGGGGAAGCGGGGAAGAGACCCAGTACTTC. Its translation: CASSEPRGSGEETQYF.

The V gene is TRBV9, the J gene TRBJ1-2, with unresolved D. Per germline, CDR1 SGDLS and CDR2 YYNGEE. The CDR3 loop spans 14 amino acids. Trimming took 1 base from V and 4 from J, leaving 11 bases between them. CDR3: CASSVREPGYGYTF. The DNA of the CDR3 is TGTGCCAGCAGCGTACGGGAGCCGGGCTATGGCTACACCTTC.

The chain employs TRBV6-5 and TRBJ2-7, with D possibly TRBD1 on 6 matching bases. The V and J ends lost 7 bases and 4 bases respectively, with 14 bases between them. The CDR3 extends over 13 amino acids. Per germline, CDR1 MNHEY and CDR2 SVGAGI. CDR3 nucleotides: TGTGCCAGCACCACCTCGAGGGGGTACGAGCAGTACTTC. Residues: CASTTSRGYEQYF.

V and J are TRBV19 and TRBJ1-2, with D tentatively TRBD1 (6 bases). Germline V lookup: CDR1 LNHDA, CDR2 SQIVND (reference sequence). CDR3 length equals 14 residues. V lost 3 bases and J 8 bases, leaving 16 bases between the germline ends. CDR3 bases: TGTGCCAGTAGTATGGGGACATCCATGGGCGGCTACACCTTC. The encoded protein is CASSMGTSMGGYTF.

The chain links TRBV2 to TRBJ1-2, with 8 bases matching TRBD1. The germline V gene encodes CDR1 SNHLY and CDR2 FYNNEI. The CDR3 extends over 14 amino acids. The V gene end was trimmed by 7 bases and the J gene end by 7 bases; junction bases not matched to a gene: 11. Here the CDR3 DNA reads TGTGCCAGCAAGACAGGACAGGGTCAGGGTGGCTACACCTTC. It yields the protein CASKTGQGQGGYTF.

This chain joins TRBV5-6 and TRBJ1-1; 9 nucleotides line up with TRBD1. Germline trimming cut 0 bases from V and 6 bases from J; bases unmatched to any gene: 15. The CDR3 runs to 18 residues. The germline gives CDR1 SGHDT, CDR2 YYEEEE. CDR3 DNA: TGTGCCAGCAGCTTGGACAGGGGGCTGTGGGGAGCAGAGGCTGAAGCTTTCTTT. It translates to CASSLDRGLWGAEAEAFF.

The gene calls are TRBV11-2 and TRBJ2-7, with TRBD1 identical over 7 bases. V shed 5 bases and J 1 base; nucleotides not matched to a gene: 8. Germline lookup yields CDR1 SGHAT and CDR2 FQNNGV. This CDR3 is built from 15 residues. CDR3 amino acids: CASSAWDSKSYEQYF. The CDR3 nucleotides are TGTGCCAGCAGCGCCTGGGACAGCAAGTCCTACGAGCAGTACTTC.

The chain employs TRBV11-2 and TRBJ1-4; D unresolved. CDR3 length: 15 residues. The ends were cut back, 6 bases at V and 10 bases at J, with 21 bases in the middle. Germline V gives CDR1 SGHAT, CDR2 FQNNGV. CDR3 sequence reads: CASRPIDMPGGKLFF. CDR3 sequence (DNA): TGTGCCAGCAGACCTATAGACATGCCAGGAGGAAAACTGTTTTTT. The full variable domain, with the rest looked up from reference TRBV11-2 and TRBJ1-4, is EAGVAQSPRYKIIEKRQSVAFWCNPISGHATLYWYQQILGQGPKLLIQFQNNGVVDDSQLPKDRFSAERLKGVDSTLKIQPAKLEDSAVYLCASRPIDMPGGKLFFGSGTQLSVL.

The chain combines TRBV7-3 with TRBJ2-2; tentatively, D is TRBD1 (5 bases). CDR3 size: 14 residues. The germline V and J ends were trimmed by 5 bases and 6 bases, with 13 bases remaining between them. Germline V CDR1 and CDR2: SGHTA, FQGTGA. CDR3 sequence reads: CASSRKTVPGELFF. CDR3 sequence (DNA): TGTGCCAGCAGCCGAAAGACAGTACCCGGGGAGCTGTTTTTT.

The chain carries TRBV10-3 and TRBJ1-1; D call uncertain. V was pared by 4 bases and J by 1 base, with 10 bases between. The V gene's germline CDR1 is ENHRY and CDR2 SYGVKD. CDR3 length equals 14 residues. The CDR3 spells CAISGGRANTEAFF. The CDR3 nucleotides read TGTGCCATCAGTGGAGGGAGGGCGAACACTGAAGCTTTCTTT.

The chain joins TRBV28 to TRBJ1-6; D ambiguous. V was pared by 3 bases and J by 7 bases, with 22 bases between. Per the germline V gene, CDR1 is MDHEN and CDR2 is SYDVKM. CDR3 length: 18 amino acids. The DNA of the CDR3 is TGTGCCAGCAGTTTGGAATGGGAAGGATTTGGGAGAAATTCACCCCTCCACTTT. Protein: CASSLEWEGFGRNSPLHF.

Note on this clone: At one boundary the junction diverges from the germline segment, which might be a read error. The gene calls are TRBV15 and TRBJ2-7; a possible D gene is TRBD1 (6 bases). Germline values: CDR1 LNHNV, CDR2 YYDKDF (reference sequence). This CDR3 comprises 13 residues. CDR3 bases: TGTGCCACCAGCAGATCCGGGACACCTCATGCGAGCTTC. It is translated as CATSRSGTPHASF.

The V gene is TRBV3-1 (or the pseudogene TRBV3-2), the J gene TRBJ2-7; a possible D gene is TRBD1 (6 bases). The CDR3 runs to 12 residues. V was cut by 3 bases and J by 5 bases, with 8 bases left in between. Germline values: CDR1 LGHDT, CDR2 YNNKEL (reference sequence). In nucleotides, the CDR3 is TGTGCCAGCAGCCAGACAGGAGACGAGCAGTACTTC. Its protein product is CASSQTGDEQYF.